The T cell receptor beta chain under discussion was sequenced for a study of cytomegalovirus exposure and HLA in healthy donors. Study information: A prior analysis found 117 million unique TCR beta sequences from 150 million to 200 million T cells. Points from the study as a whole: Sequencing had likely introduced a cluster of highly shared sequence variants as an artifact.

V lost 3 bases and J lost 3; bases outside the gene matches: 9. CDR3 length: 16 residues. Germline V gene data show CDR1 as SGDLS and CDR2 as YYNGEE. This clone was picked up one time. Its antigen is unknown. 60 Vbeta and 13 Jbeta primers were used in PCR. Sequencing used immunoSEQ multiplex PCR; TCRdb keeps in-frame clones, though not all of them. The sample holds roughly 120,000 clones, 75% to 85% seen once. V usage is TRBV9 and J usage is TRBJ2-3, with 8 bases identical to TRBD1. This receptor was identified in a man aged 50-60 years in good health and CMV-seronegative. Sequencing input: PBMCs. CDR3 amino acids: CASSAQTGGRTDTQYF. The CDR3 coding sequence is TGTGCCAGCAGCGCCCAAACAGGGGGGAGAACAGATACGCAGTATTTT.